The source of this T cell receptor beta chain is a study of T cells after yellow fever vaccination. General study findings and limits: Post-booster repertoires contained most primary-vaccination clones again (about 96% CD4, over 70% CD8).

TCRdb processed the 5' RACE reads anew with MiXCR; each CDR3 protein has one entry. Of under 40,000 distinct CDR3 sequences in the sample, about 6.6% were seen once. This clonotype appeared many times. CDR3 length: 14 amino acids. Looked up from germline, CDR1 is SGHDT and CDR2 is YYEEEE. V dropped 0 bases and J dropped 9 bases, with 12 bases sitting between them. This sequence joins TRBV5-6 and TRBJ1-4, with D perhaps matching TRBD1 (5 bases). The sequences come from PBMCs, either bulk or a sorted T-cell subset (CD4+, CD8+, memory, or dextramer-sorted; not recorded which), collected on the day of the first yellow fever vaccination. This TCR was recovered from a man younger than 35 who received the YFV17D yellow fever vaccine. Here the CDR3 reads CASSLGRGTQKLFF. Here the CDR3 DNA reads TGTGCCAGCAGCTTGGGGAGGGGAACACAAAAACTGTTTTTT.